This entry features one T cell receptor beta chain sequence. The data originate from a study of cytomegalovirus exposure and HLA in healthy donors. 60 Vbeta and 13 Jbeta primers were used in PCR. Generated by immunoSEQ multiplex PCR, the TCRdb table keeps only in-frame clones and is missing some. The data show 150,000 to 200,000 clones, around 80% seen once. Germline V gives CDR1 GTSNPN, CDR2 SVGIG (reference sequence). The CDR3 is 11 residues long. Trimming removed 5 bases at V and 11 bases at J, with 13 bases between. Sequenced sample: PBMCs. This receptor was obtained from a woman under 40 in good health and CMV-seropositive. The rearrangement joins TRBV30 to TRBJ2-1; possible D gene TRBD2, 7 bases. The CDR3 DNA is TGTGCCTGGGCGAGGGGGGGACAGCAGTTCTTC. As protein: CAWARGGQQFF.